Detailed here is one T cell receptor beta chain. Methods used by the authors: The assay estimated nucleated cells by amplifying reference gene primers. Sequencing used immunoSEQ multiplex PCR; TCRdb keeps in-frame clones, though not all of them. V, J and clone size reflect that table, while D and trimming were determined from the DNA. The data show about 480,000 clones, 70% to 90% seen once. This specimen comes from a study of blood T cell repertoires in COVID-19. The overall study: The United States, Italy and Spain supplied acute and convalescent COVID-19 samples.

Two consecutive negative NP/OP PCR tests, clearance, or resolved symptoms defined Cohort 3 recovery. CDR1 is SGHAT, CDR2 FQNNGV, per germline. The CDR3 length is 13 residues. Trimming cost V 2 bases and J 4 bases, with 8 bases left between them. This receptor was taken from a middle-aged woman who had recovered from COVID-19. Sequencing was carried out using PBMCs or T cells enriched from blood (not recorded which). The chain recombines TRBV11-2 with TRBJ1-2; D gene ambiguous. This CDR3 reads CASSLQVIYGYTF. In DNA, the CDR3 is TGTGCCAGCAGCTTACAGGTTATCTATGGCTACACCTTC.